This entry concerns a single T cell receptor beta chain. This clonotype has more than one count but fewer than ten. What antigen it recognizes has not been identified. Base-call qualities are not available, and no considerably larger clone is one nucleotide away. The roughly 42 donors, aged 6 to 90 years, were systemically healthy Caucasian individuals from Russia. Each donor gave roughly 9.5 milliliters of peripheral blood, collected into EDTA-treated Vacutainer tubes. Ficoll-Paque density-gradient centrifugation was used to isolate PBMCs, with at least 6.5 million per sample. Trizol reagent was used to extract total RNA from PBMCs, with at least 5.5 micrograms per sample. Naive CD45RAhigh/CD27high T cell percentages were measured by flow cytometry on a PBMC aliquot from every donor. Reading from cysteine to phenylalanine, the CDR3 counts 18 amino acids. Just CDR3 DNA is preserved here, 54 bases in frame from base 1. CDR1 DFQATT and CDR2 SNEGSKA were looked up in the germline V gene (reference sequence). V sheds 0 bases and J sheds 3 bases, leaving 24 bases between their ends.

Receptor libraries were prepared by 5' RACE. The run used an Illumina HiSeq 2500. A second PCR of roughly 6 to 11 cycles was performed with a sample-barcoded 5' primer and a J-beta primer mix. Each TCR beta cDNA molecule received a unique molecular identifier from a template-switch 5' adaptor carrying 12 random nucleotides. Each sample yielded at least 3 million CDR3-containing paired-end reads. First-strand cDNA synthesis was performed from all RNA using the Mint cDNA synthesis kit, with priming by a TRBC-specific oligonucleotide. After uracil-DNA glycosylase treatment, a first 18-cycle PCR used universal primers M1SS and BC2_uni_R on all cDNA. In the paper's pipeline: For normalization, 1 million high-quality reads, each with a distinct molecular identifier, were randomly selected from each sample. Instead of being binned into consensus sequences, reads that shared molecular identifiers were thrown out. MiTCR, set to a Q25 quality threshold and the strictest error-elimination algorithm, was used for CDR3 identification, clonotype clustering and error correction. Lower-bound total TCR beta diversity was estimated with a nonparametric unseen species model using Euler transformation. TCRdb took the public reads, trimmed them with fastp at Q25, ran MiXCR for clone calling and kept in-frame beta chains. Rows are combined by CDR3 protein, so each entry shows the most common genes and DNA. These V and J calls are TCRdb output, not the study's own analysis. Recorded for this sample are about 1,500,000 distinct CDR3 sequences; roughly 40% of them occurred a single time. 7% to 9.5% of the sample belongs to the ten largest clones.

The record originates from a study of blood T cells in healthy people across ages (dated by TCRdb to about 2015). Background for the entire study: Template switching captured roughly one uniquely barcoded TCR beta cDNA molecule per two T cells in model experiments. The study measured age-related changes in TCR beta repertoire diversity using deep sequencing normalized with unique cDNA molecular identifiers. Donors were grouped into four age groups: young (average approximately 16 years), middle-aged (39), aged (roughly 62) and long-lived (just over 80). Donors of different ages were randomly distributed across sequencing lanes to avoid experimental bias. Using the same blood draw, the study looked at two additional independent replicas of 1 million unique cDNA reads for two donors, one aged 18 to 30 and the other aged 80 or older. Overall study outcomes, separate from this receptor: Conclusive comparison of naive and antigen-experienced compartments was prevented by the profiling of bulk unsorted PBMCs. Observed TCR beta diversity per million T cells fell roughly linearly with age, and a significant reduction was already apparent by age roughly 40. Compared with the aged group, more naive CD4+ T cells, fewer expanded clones and increased TCR diversity were shown by the long-lived group, suggesting age selection. Estimates of total diversity from one million sequenced T cells were regarded as lower bounds and underestimates. Because the CMV infection status of the donors was unknown, age-related changes in expanded clonotypes may potentially have been confounded. There was a strong correlation between observed TCR beta diversity and the percentage of naive T cells measured by flow cytometry.

The chain is assembled from TRBV20-1 and TRBJ2-7, with TRBD1 tentatively as D gene (6 bases match). The sequence derives from a woman aged 18 to 35 in good health. What was sequenced was blood. The sequenced DNA is TGCAGTGCTAGAGATCTCGTGAATTGGGGGCAGGTTGACTACGAGCAGTACTTC. Translated, this is CSARDLVNWGQVDYEQYF.